This T cell receptor (beta chain) was found in a study of T cell responses to AZD1222 COVID-19 vaccine. Remarks on this clone: Its antigen is as yet unknown.

Study conclusions and caveats: With dominance at 160-218 and 743-854, vaccine-associated CD4 TCRs spanned spike. Clonal diversity was possibly underestimated, and white British individuals and females predominated among donors.

The data were produced by immunoSEQ multiplex PCR, yet TCRdb's version contains in-frame clones alone and is incomplete. Here the sample spans tens of thousands of clones, about 94% being singletons. The CDR3 is 16 residues long. Per the germline V gene, CDR1 is MNHNS and CDR2 is SASEGT. J was trimmed by 5 bases and V by 6 bases; bases with no gene match: 10. The material was peripheral blood, obtained 28 days after the second AZD1222 dose. The gene calls are TRBV6-1 and TRBJ2-1, with 10 bases lining up with TRBD1. The source is an adult who received the AZD1222 COVID-19 vaccine. CDR3: CASRENRDRGHNEQFF. CDR3 DNA: TGTGCCAGCAGGGAAAACCGGGACAGGGGCCACAATGAGCAGTTCTTC.